Shown below are 10 T cell receptor beta chains from a single sample sequenced in a study of blood T cell repertoires in COVID-19. Repertoires were generated with immunoSEQ multiplex PCR, while TCRdb's copy carries only in-frame clones and drops some. The sample yields over 35,000 clones, 80% to 90% seen once. The specimen sequenced was peripheral blood. These receptors all come from an elderly woman with COVID-19, enrolled during active disease.

This clone was recorded a few times. This chain connects TRBV6-5 to TRBJ2-1, with a tentative D call TRBD1 (5 bases). V lost 2 bases and J lost 3, with 11 bases in between. Germline V gives CDR1 MNHEY, CDR2 SVGAGI. The length of the CDR3 is 15 residues. The chain's CDR3 is CASSYSRTHYNEQFF. The CDR3 DNA sequence: TGTGCCAGCAGTTACAGTAGGACACACTACAATGAGCAGTTCTTC.

The V call is TRBV18, the J call TRBJ2-5, with TRBD2 matching 11 bases. The CDR3 length is 17 residues. CDR1 is KGHSH, CDR2 LQKENI, per germline. V shed 6 bases and J 2 bases; nucleotides not matched to a gene: 11. CDR3 DNA: TGTGCCAGCTCTACGGGGATTCTAGCGGGAGGTCAAGAGACCCAGTACTTC. As protein: CASSTGILAGGQETQYF.

V usage is TRBV11-2 and J usage is TRBJ1-4, with TRBD1 as a possible D gene (5 bases). V was clipped by 4 bases and J by 4 bases, with 16 bases between them. CDR3 length equals 16 residues. Per the germline V gene, CDR1 is SGHAT and CDR2 is FQNNGV. The CDR3 DNA is TGTGCCAGCAGCTCCCCCGGGGGGGGTGTTAATGAAAAACTGTTTTTT. Amino acid sequence: CASSSPGGGVNEKLFF.

This chain joins TRBV5-1 and TRBJ2-1; D is possibly TRBD1 (6 bases). Trimming removed 2 bases from V and 9 bases from J, with 9 bases in between. The CDR3 has 12 amino acids. Germline CDR1 is SGHRS and CDR2 is YFSETQ. DNA of the CDR3: TGCGCCAGCAGCTTACAGGGTGTTGAGCAGTTCTTC. Translated: CASSLQGVEQFF.

The chain is built from TRBV5-1 and TRBJ2-2, with 8 bases matching TRBD2. The CDR3 has 14 residues. V trimming: 0 bases; J trimming: 5 bases; junction bases outside the gene matches: 0. Germline-derived CDR1 and CDR2 are SGHRS and YFSETQ. CDR3: CASSLAGGTGELFF. The CDR3 nucleotides read TGCGCCAGCAGCTTGGCGGGAGGGACCGGGGAGCTGTTTTTT.

The gene calls are TRBV5-6 and TRBJ2-2; D is perhaps TRBD2 (6 bases). Germline V gene lookup returns CDR1 SGHDT and CDR2 YYEEEE. Trimming cost V 5 bases and J 3 bases, with 11 bases left between them. This CDR3 is 14 amino acids long. CDR3 DNA sequence: TGTGCCAGCAGGCCCCGGGGGTACACCGGGGAGCTGTTTTTT. Its translation is CASRPRGYTGELFF.

This sequence joins TRBV6-5 and TRBJ1-4; TRBD1 matches 10 bases. Per the germline V gene, CDR1 is MNHEY and CDR2 is SVGAGI. V gave up 4 bases and J gave up 3 bases; unmatched junction bases: 5. The CDR3 is made up of 16 amino acids. CDR3 bases: TGTGCCAGCAGTTTCCGACAGGGGGCAGCTAATGAAAAACTGTTTTTT. Its protein product is CASSFRQGAANEKLFF.

This clone was observed once. The genes are TRBV11-2 and TRBJ2-2; D is undetermined. The CDR3 runs to 13 residues. With 3 bases removed from V and 6 bases from J, the gap between germline ends came to 8 bases. Germline V gene data show CDR1 as SGHAT and CDR2 as FQNNGV. Here the CDR3 reads CASSFPSSGELFF. The CDR3 DNA reads as TGTGCCAGCAGCTTTCCGAGTTCCGGGGAGCTGTTTTTT.

The gene calls are TRBV2 and TRBJ2-3, with 9 positions matching TRBD1. V shed 6 bases and J 14 bases; nucleotides not matched to a gene: 9. From germline, CDR1 is SNHLY and CDR2 FYNNEI. This CDR3 spans 12 amino acids. The CDR3 protein is CASRGIRDRVYF. In DNA, the CDR3 is TGTGCCAGCAGAGGTATACGGGACAGGGTGTATTTT.

The genes are TRBV18 and TRBJ2-1, with 11 nucleotides matching TRBD2. Looked up from germline, CDR1 is KGHSH and CDR2 is LQKENI. Germline trimming cut 6 bases from V and 5 bases from J; bases unmatched to any gene: 3. CDR3 length equals 14 residues. The CDR3 here is CASSATSGDNEQFF. The CDR3 region has the DNA TGTGCCAGCTCTGCGACTAGCGGGGACAATGAGCAGTTCTTC. Variable domain in full (rest from reference TRBV18 and TRBJ2-1): NAGVMQNPRHLVRRRGQEARLRCSPMKGHSHVYWYRQLPEEGLKFMVYLQKENIIDESGMPKERFSAEFPKEGPSILRIQQVVRGDSAAYFCASSATSGDNEQFFGPGTRLTVL.